These 15 T cell receptor beta chains were sequenced from one sample in a study of T cell clones after liver transplantation. Measured with immunoSEQ multiplex PCR; TCRdb has only the in-frame clones, and not every one. The data show more than 15,000 clones, about 87% seen once. Sequenced material: CD8+ T cells from blood, taken before liver transplant. These receptor sequences come from a human donor who received a liver transplant.

The rearrangement links TRBV5-4 to TRBJ2-5, with 12 bases that match TRBD2. From germline, CDR1 is SGHNT and CDR2 YYREEE (reference sequence). There are 15 residues in the CDR3. V shed 2 bases and J 5 bases; nucleotides not matched to a gene: 4. The chain's CDR3 is CASSFLAGGGETQYF. The CDR3 nucleotides read TGTGCCAGCAGCTTCCTAGCGGGAGGGGGGGAGACCCAGTACTTC. The whole variable domain, remainder taken from reference TRBV5-4 and TRBJ2-5, is ETGVTQSPTHLIKTRGQQVTLRCSSQSGHNTVSWYQQALGQGPQFIFQYYREEENGRGNFPPRFSGLQFPNYSSELNVNALELDDSALYLCASSFLAGGGETQYFGPGTRLLVL.

This chain uses TRBV2 with TRBJ2-7; 10 positions agree with TRBD2. The junction had 0 bases not matched to a gene; V was cut back by 1 base and J by 0 bases. Germline CDR1 reads SNHLY; CDR2 reads FYNNEI. The CDR3 has 15 residues. CDR3 amino acids: CASSEGTSGSYEQYF. In DNA, the CDR3 is TGTGCCAGCAGTGAAGGGACTAGCGGCTCCTACGAGCAGTACTTC.

The chain has TRBV27 and TRBJ1-2; no definite D call. Germline-derived CDR1 and CDR2 are MNHEY and SMNVEV (reference sequence). Trimming took off 5 bases at V and 0 bases at J, with 13 bases between the two ends. The CDR3 sequence is 15 residues long. The CDR3 reads CASSPQQWANYGYTF. The CDR3 DNA sequence: TGTGCCAGCAGTCCCCAACAGTGGGCTAACTATGGCTACACCTTC.

The chain links TRBV5-1 to TRBJ2-7, with TRBD2 matching 12 bases. V dropped 2 bases and J dropped 6; count of bases not matched to a gene: 9. Germline V CDR1 and CDR2: SGHRS, YFSETQ. This CDR3 spans 16 amino acids. The CDR3 DNA follows: TGCGCCAGCAGCTTCAGGCTAGCGGGAGGGCCAAGCGAGCAGTACTTC. Its translation is CASSFRLAGGPSEQYF.

The chain couples TRBV13 to TRBJ2-7; D perhaps matches TRBD1 (6 bases). With 3 bases removed from V and 2 bases from J, the gap between germline ends came to 14 bases. CDR1 and CDR2 (germline): PRHDT, FYEKMQ (reference sequence). The CDR3 is 15 residues long. CDR3 amino acids: CASSFYETGPYEQYF. In nucleotides, the CDR3 is TGTGCCAGCAGCTTCTACGAGACAGGACCCTACGAGCAGTACTTC.

The table lists this clone with a count of one. The chain is built from TRBV5-6 and TRBJ1-1; no reliable D call. Trimming took off 2 bases at V and 6 bases at J, with 8 bases between the two ends. Germline CDR1 SGHDT, CDR2 YYEEEE. The CDR3 extends over 12 amino acids. CDR3 sequence (DNA): TGTGCCAGCAGCTTCGGTGGCCCTGAAGCTTTCTTT. Residues: CASSFGGPEAFF.

The gene calls are TRBV13 and TRBJ2-7, with 10 positions matching TRBD1. Trimming took 1 base from V and 1 from J; bases not matched to a gene: 1. CDR1 PRHDT and CDR2 FYEKMQ come from the germline V gene (reference sequence). The length of the CDR3 is 15 residues. The CDR3 DNA reads as TGTGCCAGCAGCTTAGAGGGACAGGGGTCCTACGAGCAGTACTTC. Translation gives CASSLEGQGSYEQYF. Full variable domain (missing parts from reference TRBV13 and TRBJ2-7): AAGVIQSPRHLIKEKRETATLKCYPIPRHDTVYWYQQGPGQDPQFLISFYEKMQSDKGSIPDRFSAQQFSDYHSELNMSSLELGDSALYFCASSLEGQGSYEQYFGPGTRLTVT.

The CDR3 loop is CASSPRESANTGELFF. The CDR3 DNA follows: TGTGCCAGCAGCCCACGAGAGTCCGCGAACACCGGGGAGCTGTTTTTT. The rearrangement joins TRBV11-3 to TRBJ2-2; D unresolved. The CDR3 has 16 residues. CDR1 is SGHNT, CDR2 YENEEA, per germline. Between the trimmed V and J ends, which lost 5 bases and 0 bases, there was a span of 13 bases.

The V gene is TRBV7-8, the J gene TRBJ2-2, with D perhaps matching TRBD1 (6 bases). Germline CDR1 is SGHVS and CDR2 is FQNEAQ. With 10 bases removed from V and 1 base from J, the gap between germline ends came to 10 bases. The CDR3 is 13 amino acids. The CDR3 loop reads CAIPQGNTGELFF. CDR3 bases: TGTGCCATTCCACAGGGGAACACCGGGGAGCTGTTTTTT.

Note on this clone: The same CDR3 arises from other DNA sequences in this sample as well. The chain is built from TRBV6-4 and TRBJ2-7, with D unclear. The V end lost 2 bases, the J end lost 4 bases, and 3 bases lay between the germline ends. Germline values: CDR1 MRHNA, CDR2 SNTAGT. This CDR3 contains 11 residues. The CDR3 sequence: CASSDTYEQYF. CDR3 in DNA: TGTGCCAGCAGTGACACGTACGAGCAGTACTTC.

In this sample, this clone turned up a few times. The final CDR3 position lacks the conserved phenylalanine or tryptophan, pointing to a likely read error. Because the CDR3's place on the DNA is in doubt, the DNA is left out and the CDR3 is given as listed by TCRdb. V usage is TRBV5-1 and J usage is TRBJ1-2. The CDR3 length is 14 residues, termini included. From germline, CDR1 is SGHRS and CDR2 YFSETQ. This CDR3 reads CASSLEAQGGPPHL.

The rearrangement joins TRBV27 to TRBJ2-1, with 8 bases aligning to TRBD2. The CDR3 length is 15 residues. V shed 2 bases, J shed 10 bases, and the junction held 10 bases outside the gene matches. The V gene's germline CDR1 is MNHEY and CDR2 SMNVEV (reference sequence). The CDR3 loop reads CASSLRAGGWWEQFF. DNA of the CDR3: TGTGCCAGCAGTTTAAGGGCGGGAGGATGGTGGGAGCAGTTCTTC.

This chain links TRBV27 with TRBJ1-3; the D gene is possibly TRBD1 (5 bases). Germline values: CDR1 MNHEY, CDR2 SMNVEV (reference sequence). V was pared by 4 bases and J by 9 bases, with 31 bases between. CDR3 length: 19 residues. CDR3 region: CASSSMSLGGRVAGGTIYF. DNA of the CDR3: TGTGCCAGCAGTTCAATGTCCTTGGGAGGCAGGGTGGCGGGGGGCACCATATATTTT.

This clone has just a few counts. The rearrangement joins TRBV5-4 to TRBJ2-3; possibly TRBD2 for D (6 bases). Trimming removed 0 bases at V and 0 bases at J, with 11 bases between. CDR1 is SGHNT and CDR2 is YYREEE in the germline V gene (reference sequence). This CDR3 has 16 amino acids. The CDR3, as DNA: TGTGCCAGCAGCTTGGAGGGTAGCGGTAGCACAGATACGCAGTATTTT. Protein product: CASSLEGSGSTDTQYF.

This clone was found once. The chain has TRBV29-1 and TRBJ1-2; possibly TRBD1 for D (6 bases). The germline V gene encodes CDR1 SQVTM and CDR2 ANQGSEA. The V gene lost 0 bases and the J gene lost 9 bases, with 26 bases spanning the gap. The CDR3 runs to 17 residues. CDR3 region: CSVEDRGRGMVPWSYTF. The DNA for the CDR3 is TGCAGCGTTGAAGATCGTGGGAGGGGGATGGTTCCATGGAGCTACACCTTC.